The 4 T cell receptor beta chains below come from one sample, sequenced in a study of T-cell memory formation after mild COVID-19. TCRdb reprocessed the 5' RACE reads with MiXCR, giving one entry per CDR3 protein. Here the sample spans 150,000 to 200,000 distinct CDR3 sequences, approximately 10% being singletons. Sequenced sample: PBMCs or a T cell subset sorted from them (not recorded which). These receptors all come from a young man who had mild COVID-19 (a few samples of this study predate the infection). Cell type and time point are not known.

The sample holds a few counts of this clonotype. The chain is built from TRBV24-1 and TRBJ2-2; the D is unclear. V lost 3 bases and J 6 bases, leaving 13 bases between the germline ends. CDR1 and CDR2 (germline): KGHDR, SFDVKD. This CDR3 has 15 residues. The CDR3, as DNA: TGTGCCACCAGTGATAGTGGGGTTGGAGCCGGGGAGCTGTTTTTT. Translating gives CATSDSGVGAGELFF.

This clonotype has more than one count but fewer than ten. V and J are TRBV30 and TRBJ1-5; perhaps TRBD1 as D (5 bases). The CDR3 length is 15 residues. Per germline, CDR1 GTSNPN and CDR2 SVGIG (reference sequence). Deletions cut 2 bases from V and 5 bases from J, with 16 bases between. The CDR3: CAWSLSRGCDQPQHF. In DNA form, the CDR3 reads TGTGCCTGGAGTCTCTCGCGGGGGTGTGATCAGCCCCAGCATTTT.

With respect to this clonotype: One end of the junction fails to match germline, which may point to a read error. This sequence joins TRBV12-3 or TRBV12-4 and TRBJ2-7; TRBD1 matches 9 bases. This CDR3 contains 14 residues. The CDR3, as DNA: TGTGCCAGCGACCCCGGGACAGGGTTATACGAGCAGCACTTC. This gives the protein CASDPGTGLYEQHF.

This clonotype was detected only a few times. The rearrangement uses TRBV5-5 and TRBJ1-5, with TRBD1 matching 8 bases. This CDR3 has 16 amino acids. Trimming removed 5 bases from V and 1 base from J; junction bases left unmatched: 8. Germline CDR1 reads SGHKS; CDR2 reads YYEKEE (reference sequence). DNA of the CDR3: TGTGCCAGCAGGGCAGGACAGGGCTCGAGCAATCAGCCCCAGCATTTT. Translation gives CASRAGQGSSNQPQHF.